Listed below are T cell receptor beta chains from one sample, sequenced in a study of T cell responses to AZD1222 COVID-19 vaccine. Measured with immunoSEQ multiplex PCR; TCRdb has only the in-frame clones, and not every one. The sample lists around 260,000 clones, roughly 93% occurring once. The sequences come from peripheral blood, collected on day 0 of AZD1222 vaccination. These receptors originate from an adult in good health. Both conserved end residues are part of each CDR3. The order of the fields is D gene, J gene, clone size, V gene, CDR3 protein, CDR3 DNA. A D gene is named only where the DNA matches it firmly. Clone size, where shown, is once, few, many, or a class for clones that have expanded.

d_call: TRBD1
j_call: TRBJ1-6
clone_size: -
v_call: TRBV24-1
cdr3_aa: CATSDSPDRRAPLHF
cdr3_nt: TGTGCCACCAGTGATTCCCCGGACAGGAGAGCACCCCTCCACTTT

d_call: TRBD2
j_call: TRBJ2-7
clone_size: -
v_call: TRBV10-3
cdr3_aa: CAITEGLATYEQYF
cdr3_nt: TGTGCCATCACCGAGGGACTAGCGACGTACGAGCAGTACTTC

d_call: TRBD2
j_call: TRBJ2-7
clone_size: -
v_call: TRBV19
cdr3_aa: CASSIALAGASYEQYF
cdr3_nt: TGTGCCAGTAGTATAGCACTAGCGGGAGCTTCCTACGAGCAGTACTTC

d_call: -
j_call: TRBJ2-3
clone_size: -
v_call: TRBV2
cdr3_aa: CASSEQRLGTDTQYF
cdr3_nt: TGTGCCAGCAGTGAGCAGAGGCTGGGCACAGATACGCAGTATTTT

d_call: -
j_call: TRBJ1-1
clone_size: -
v_call: TRBV2
cdr3_aa: CASTSKGFTEAFF
cdr3_nt: TGTGCCAGCACGTCAAAGGGGTTCACTGAAGCTTTCTTT

d_call: -
j_call: TRBJ1-1
clone_size: -
v_call: TRBV29-1
cdr3_aa: CSVGGENTEAFF
cdr3_nt: TGCAGCGTTGGTGGGGAGAACACTGAAGCTTTCTTT

d_call: TRBD1
j_call: TRBJ2-3
clone_size: -
v_call: TRBV6-5
cdr3_aa: CASSLQGWRTDTQYF
cdr3_nt: TGTGCCAGCAGCCTACAGGGGTGGAGGACAGATACGCAGTATTTT

d_call: TRBD1
j_call: TRBJ1-2
clone_size: -
v_call: TRBV5-1
cdr3_aa: CASSPRTGGTGYTF
cdr3_nt: TGCGCCAGCAGCCCTCGGACAGGGGGCACTGGCTACACCTTC

d_call: -
j_call: TRBJ2-1
clone_size: -
v_call: TRBV6-5
cdr3_aa: CASGWTGGEYNEQFF
cdr3_nt: TGTGCCAGCGGCTGGACGGGGGGCGAATACAATGAGCAGTTCTTC

d_call: -
j_call: TRBJ2-4
clone_size: -
v_call: TRBV5-1
cdr3_aa: CASSNYREGNIQYF
cdr3_nt: TGCGCCAGCAGCAACTACAGGGAAGGAAACATTCAGTACTTC

d_call: TRBD2
j_call: TRBJ2-5
clone_size: -
v_call: TRBV29-1
cdr3_aa: CSVGLAAQETQYF
cdr3_nt: TGCAGCGTGGGACTAGCGGCACAAGAGACCCAGTACTTC

d_call: -
j_call: TRBJ2-3
clone_size: once
v_call: TRBV19
cdr3_aa: CASKSQTVFTDTQYF
cdr3_nt: TGTGCCAGTAAATCTCAGACAGTCTTCACAGATACGCAGTATTTT

d_call: -
j_call: TRBJ2-1
clone_size: -
v_call: TRBV4-1
cdr3_aa: CASSQEWLASNEQFF
cdr3_nt: TGCGCCAGCAGCCAAGAATGGTTAGCGAGCAATGAGCAGTTCTTC

d_call: -
j_call: TRBJ2-7
clone_size: -
v_call: TRBV18
cdr3_aa: CASSEGSGMSSYEQYF
cdr3_nt: TGTGCCAGCTCCGAGGGAAGCGGAATGAGTTCCTACGAGCAGTACTTC

d_call: -
j_call: TRBJ1-1
clone_size: -
v_call: TRBV5-5
cdr3_aa: CASSVSGTNTEAFF
cdr3_nt: TGTGCCAGCAGCGTTTCCGGGACTAACACTGAAGCTTTCTTT

d_call: TRBD1
j_call: TRBJ1-2
clone_size: -
v_call: TRBV28
cdr3_aa: CATTGSYGYTF
cdr3_nt: TGTGCCACGACAGGGAGCTATGGCTACACCTTC

d_call: -
j_call: TRBJ1-4
clone_size: -
v_call: TRBV2
cdr3_aa: CASVTGGEKLFF
cdr3_nt: TGTGCCAGCGTTACGGGGGGTGAAAAACTGTTTTTT

d_call: -
j_call: TRBJ1-1
clone_size: -
v_call: TRBV11-2
cdr3_aa: CASSQGPRTDQAFF
cdr3_nt: TGTGCCAGCAGCCAGGGCCCTAGGACAGACCAAGCTTTCTTT

d_call: -
j_call: TRBJ1-1
clone_size: -
v_call: TRBV6-5
cdr3_aa: CASNPIRETTEAFF
cdr3_nt: TGTGCCAGCAATCCGATCAGGGAGACGACTGAAGCTTTCTTT

d_call: -
j_call: TRBJ1-2
clone_size: -
v_call: TRBV18
cdr3_aa: CASSPSPLQGDYTF
cdr3_nt: TGTGCCAGCTCACCATCCCCCTTACAGGGAGACTACACCTTC

d_call: TRBD2
j_call: TRBJ2-1
clone_size: -
v_call: TRBV4-2
cdr3_aa: CASSSPTSGSENEQFF
cdr3_nt: TGTGCCAGCAGCTCACCGACTAGCGGGAGTGAAAATGAGCAGTTCTTC

d_call: TRBD1
j_call: TRBJ1-4
clone_size: -
v_call: TRBV6-2/TRBV6-3
cdr3_aa: CASSSLTGAEKLFF
cdr3_nt: TGTGCCAGCAGTTCTCTGACAGGGGCCGAAAAACTGTTTTTT

d_call: TRBD2
j_call: TRBJ2-1
clone_size: -
v_call: TRBV28
cdr3_aa: CASSAPGLANEQFF
cdr3_nt: TGTGCCAGCAGTGCACCGGGACTAGCGAATGAGCAGTTCTTC

d_call: TRBD1
j_call: TRBJ1-4
clone_size: once
v_call: TRBV20-1
cdr3_aa: CSASALGQGEATNEKLFF
cdr3_nt: TGCAGTGCTAGTGCCCTCGGACAGGGGGAGGCAACTAATGAAAAACTGTTTTTT

d_call: -
j_call: TRBJ1-2
clone_size: -
v_call: TRBV28
cdr3_aa: CASSLPGPGYTF
cdr3_nt: TGTGCCAGCAGCCTTCCTGGTCCTGGCTACACCTTC

d_call: -
j_call: TRBJ2-7
clone_size: -
v_call: TRBV7-9
cdr3_aa: CASTPTLLGNEQYF
cdr3_nt: TGTGCCAGCACCCCGACACTTTTAGGGAACGAGCAGTACTTC

d_call: -
j_call: TRBJ2-2
clone_size: -
v_call: TRBV28
cdr3_aa: CASSSIQGRGTGELFF
cdr3_nt: TGTGCCAGCAGTTCAATACAGGGGAGGGGCACCGGGGAGCTGTTTTTT

d_call: -
j_call: TRBJ1-5
clone_size: -
v_call: TRBV19
cdr3_aa: CATTQRIYSNQPQHF
cdr3_nt: TGTGCCACCACCCAGAGGATTTACAGCAATCAGCCCCAGCATTTT

d_call: TRBD2
j_call: TRBJ2-7
clone_size: -
v_call: TRBV5-1
cdr3_aa: CASSLTSGTYEQYF
cdr3_nt: TGCGCCAGCAGCTTGACTAGCGGGACCTACGAGCAGTACTTC